The clone carrying this TCR beta chain has a count of ten or more. Its antigen remains unidentified. Trimming shortened V by 5 bases and J by 0 bases, and 16 bases separated the two germline ends. The CDR3 covers 16 residues. The V gene's germline CDR1 is SGHVS and CDR2 FQNEAQ. This sample was taken from a study of regulatory T cells in long-lasting Graves disease. General study results and limits: Among samples with persistent disease, TRBV28, TRBJ1-2 and TRBJ2-5 were favored. TCR diversity was lower in persistent Graves' patients (versus newly diagnosed ones).

Time point specified: newly diagnosed GD, antithyroid drugs for less than 3 months. RNA isolated from PBMCs was used to make the TCR library. Arm-PCR with iRepertoire HTBI primers amplified the CDR3 regions for these TCR beta libraries. In the original analysis: Identification across samples found 50 to 80 TRBV and roughly 14 TRBJ segments. From the multiplex PCR reads, TCRdb called clonotypes with MiXCR, one entry per CDR3 protein. It is TCRdb's table, rather than the study itself, that gives the V and J calls and clone size. The sample comprises 450,000 to 700,000 distinct CDR3 sequences, approximately 13% of which are singletons, and roughly 9.7% rests with the top ten. These data also featured in a second study, about T cells in Graves' hyperthyroidism and ophthalmopathy. Turning to that study: RT-PCR in the first round (using the HTBI primer set) targeted the TCR CDR3.

This clonotype was sampled from a man aged 30 to 45 with Graves disease. The chain is built from TRBV7-8 and TRBJ1-1, with D perhaps TRBD1 (5 bases). Specimen: peripheral blood mononuclear cells (PBMCs), collected at new diagnosis, from a patient treated with antithyroid drugs. CDR3 DNA: TGTGCCAGCAGCCGTAACCGGGGGGTGATGAACACTGAAGCTTTCTTT. Its translation is CASSRNRGVMNTEAFF.